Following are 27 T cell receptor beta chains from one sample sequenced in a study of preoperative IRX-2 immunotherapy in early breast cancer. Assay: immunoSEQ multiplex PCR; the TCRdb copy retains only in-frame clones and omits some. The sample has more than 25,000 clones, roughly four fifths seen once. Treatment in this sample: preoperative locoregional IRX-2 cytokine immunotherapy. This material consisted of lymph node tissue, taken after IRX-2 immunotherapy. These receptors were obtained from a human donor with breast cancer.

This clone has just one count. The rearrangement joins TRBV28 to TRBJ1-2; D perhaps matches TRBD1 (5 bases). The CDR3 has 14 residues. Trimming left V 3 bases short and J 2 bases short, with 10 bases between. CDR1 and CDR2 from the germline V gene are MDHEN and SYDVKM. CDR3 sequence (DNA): TGTGCCAGCAGTTTTGGACACAAGAACTATGGCTACACCTTC. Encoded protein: CASSFGHKNYGYTF.

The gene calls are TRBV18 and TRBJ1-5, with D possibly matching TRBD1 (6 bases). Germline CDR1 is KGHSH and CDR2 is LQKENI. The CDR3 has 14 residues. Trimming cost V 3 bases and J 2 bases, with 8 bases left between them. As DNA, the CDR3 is TGTGCCAGCTCACCGACAGGAGGCAATCAGCCCCAGCATTTT. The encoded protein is CASSPTGGNQPQHF.

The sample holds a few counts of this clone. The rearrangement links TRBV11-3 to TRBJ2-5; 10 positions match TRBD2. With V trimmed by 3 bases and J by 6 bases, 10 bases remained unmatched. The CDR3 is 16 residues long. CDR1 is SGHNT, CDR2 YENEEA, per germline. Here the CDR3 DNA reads TGTGCCAGCAGCTTGGGAAGCGGGGGGGACGGAAAGACCCAGTACTTC. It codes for CASSLGSGGDGKTQYF.

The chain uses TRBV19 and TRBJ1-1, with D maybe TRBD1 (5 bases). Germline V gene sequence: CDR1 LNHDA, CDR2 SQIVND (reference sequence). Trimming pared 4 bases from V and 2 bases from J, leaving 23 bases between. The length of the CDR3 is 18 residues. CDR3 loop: CASSTGKGRRRFNTEAFF. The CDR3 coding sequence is TGTGCCAGTAGTACCGGGAAGGGACGGCGGAGGTTTAACACTGAAGCTTTCTTT.

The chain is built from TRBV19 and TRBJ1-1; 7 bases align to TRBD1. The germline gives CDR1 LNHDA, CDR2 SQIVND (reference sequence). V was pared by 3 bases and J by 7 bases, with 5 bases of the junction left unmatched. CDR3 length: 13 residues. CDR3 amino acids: CASSITGVGEAFF. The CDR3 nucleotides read TGTGCCAGTAGTATTACAGGGGTGGGTGAAGCTTTCTTT.

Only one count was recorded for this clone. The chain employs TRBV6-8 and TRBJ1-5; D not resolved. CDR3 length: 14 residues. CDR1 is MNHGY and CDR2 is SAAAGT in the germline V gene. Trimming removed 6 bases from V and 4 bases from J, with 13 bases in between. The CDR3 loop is CASRKGGGNQPQHF. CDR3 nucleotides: TGTGCCAGCAGAAAGGGAGGAGGAAATCAGCCCCAGCATTTT.

CDR3 amino acids: CASSFVLGTDYQPNYGYTF. CDR3 coding DNA: TGTGCCAGCAGCTTTGTGCTTGGGACAGACTACCAACCTAACTATGGCTACACCTTC. The chain recombines TRBV11-3 with TRBJ1-2, with TRBD1 matching 7 bases. This CDR3 contains 19 residues. Trimming at V came to 3 bases and at J to 0 bases, leaving 16 bases not matched to a gene. Looked up from germline, CDR1 is SGHNT and CDR2 is YENEEA.

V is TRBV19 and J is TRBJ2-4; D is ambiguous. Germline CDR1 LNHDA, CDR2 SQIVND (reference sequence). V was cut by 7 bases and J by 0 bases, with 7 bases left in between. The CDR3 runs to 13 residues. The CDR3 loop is CASMGLAKNIQYF. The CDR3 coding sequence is TGTGCCAGTATGGGGTTAGCCAAAAACATTCAGTACTTC. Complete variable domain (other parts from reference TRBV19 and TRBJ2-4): DGGITQSPKYLFRKEGQNVTLSCEQNLNHDAMYWYRQDPGQGLRLIYYSQIVNDFQKGDIAEGYSVSREKKESFPLTVTSAQKNPTAFYLCASMGLAKNIQYFGAGTRLSVL.

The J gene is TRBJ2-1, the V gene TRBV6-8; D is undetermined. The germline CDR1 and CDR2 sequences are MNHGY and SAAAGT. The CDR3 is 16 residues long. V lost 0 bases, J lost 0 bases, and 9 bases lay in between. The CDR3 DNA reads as TGTGCCAGCAGTTACTCTTCTTTGGCCTCCTACAATGAGCAGTTCTTC. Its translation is CASSYSSLASYNEQFF.

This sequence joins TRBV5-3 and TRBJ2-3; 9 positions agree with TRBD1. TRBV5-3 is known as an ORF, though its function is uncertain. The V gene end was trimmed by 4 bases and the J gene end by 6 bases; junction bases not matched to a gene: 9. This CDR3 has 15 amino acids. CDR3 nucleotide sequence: TGTGCCAGAAGCGTGGACAGGGGTTCAGGGGATACGCAGTATTTT. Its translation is CARSVDRGSGDTQYF.

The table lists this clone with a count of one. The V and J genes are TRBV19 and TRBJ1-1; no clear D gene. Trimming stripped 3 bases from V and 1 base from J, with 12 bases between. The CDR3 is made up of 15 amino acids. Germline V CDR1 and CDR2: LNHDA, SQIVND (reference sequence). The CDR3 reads CASSIVGQQNTEAFF. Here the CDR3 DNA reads TGTGCCAGTAGTATCGTCGGGCAGCAGAACACTGAAGCTTTCTTT.

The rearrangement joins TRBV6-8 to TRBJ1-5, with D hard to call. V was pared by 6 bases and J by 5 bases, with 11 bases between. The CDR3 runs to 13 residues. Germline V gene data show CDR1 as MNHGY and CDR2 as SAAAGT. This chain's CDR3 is CASRREWDQPQHF. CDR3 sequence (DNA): TGTGCCAGCAGGAGGGAGTGGGATCAGCCCCAGCATTTT.

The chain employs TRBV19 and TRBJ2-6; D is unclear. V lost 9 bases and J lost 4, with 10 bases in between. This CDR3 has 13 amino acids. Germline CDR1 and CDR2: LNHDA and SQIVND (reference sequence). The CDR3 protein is CASRSLGANVLTF. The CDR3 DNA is TGTGCCAGCCGGTCCCTAGGGGCCAACGTCCTGACTTTC. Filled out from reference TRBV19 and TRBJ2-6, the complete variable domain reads DGGITQSPKYLFRKEGQNVTLSCEQNLNHDAMYWYRQDPGQGLRLIYYSQIVNDFQKGDIAEGYSVSREKKESFPLTVTSAQKNPTAFYLCASRSLGANVLTFGAGSRLTVL.

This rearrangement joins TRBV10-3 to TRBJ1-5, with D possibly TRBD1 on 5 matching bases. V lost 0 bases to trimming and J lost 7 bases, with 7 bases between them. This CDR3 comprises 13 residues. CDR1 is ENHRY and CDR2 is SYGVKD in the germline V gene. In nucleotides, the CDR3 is TGTGCCATCAGTGAGTCCGGGGCGCAGCCCCAGCATTTT. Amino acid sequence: CAISESGAQPQHF.

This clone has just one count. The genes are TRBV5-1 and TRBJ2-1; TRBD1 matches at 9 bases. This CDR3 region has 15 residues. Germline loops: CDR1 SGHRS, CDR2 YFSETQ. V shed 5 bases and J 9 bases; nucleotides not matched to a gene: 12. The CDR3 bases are TGCGCCAGCAGTCGCGTTGGTGGACAGGGGACTGAGCAGTTCTTC. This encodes CASSRVGGQGTEQFF.

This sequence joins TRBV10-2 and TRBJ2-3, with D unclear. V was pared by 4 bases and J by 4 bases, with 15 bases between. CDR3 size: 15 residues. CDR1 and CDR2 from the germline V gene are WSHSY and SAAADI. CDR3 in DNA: TGCGCCAGCAGTGGAGACGCCGCGGTGGCAGATACGCAGTATTTT. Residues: CASSGDAAVADTQYF.

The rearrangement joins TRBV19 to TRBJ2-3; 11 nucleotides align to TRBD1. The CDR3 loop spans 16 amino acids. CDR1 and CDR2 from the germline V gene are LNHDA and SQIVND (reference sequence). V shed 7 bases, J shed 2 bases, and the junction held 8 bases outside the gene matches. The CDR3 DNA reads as TGTGCCAGTACCCCTGGGACAGGGGGAGTCACAGATACGCAGTATTTT. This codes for CASTPGTGGVTDTQYF.

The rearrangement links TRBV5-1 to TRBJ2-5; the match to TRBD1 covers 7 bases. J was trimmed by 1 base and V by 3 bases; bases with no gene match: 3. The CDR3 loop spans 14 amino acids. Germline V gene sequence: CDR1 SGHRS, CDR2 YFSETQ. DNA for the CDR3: TGCGCCAGCAGCTGGACAGGTTTCCAAGAGACCCAGTACTTC. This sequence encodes CASSWTGFQETQYF.

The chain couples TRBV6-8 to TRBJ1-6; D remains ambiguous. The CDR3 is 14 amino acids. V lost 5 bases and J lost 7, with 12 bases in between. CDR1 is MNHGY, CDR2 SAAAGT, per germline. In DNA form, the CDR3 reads TGTGCCAGCAGTGACGGTGGGGTAAATTCACCCCTCCACTTT. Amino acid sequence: CASSDGGVNSPLHF.

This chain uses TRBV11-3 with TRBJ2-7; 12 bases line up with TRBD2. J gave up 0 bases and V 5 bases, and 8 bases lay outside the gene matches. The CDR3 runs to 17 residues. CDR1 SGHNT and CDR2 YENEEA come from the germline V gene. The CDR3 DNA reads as TGTGCCAGCAGCCCCCGGACTAGCGGGACCAGCTCCTACGAGCAGTACTTC. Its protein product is CASSPRTSGTSSYEQYF.

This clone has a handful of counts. The chain's CDR3 is CASSDRIQETQYF. As DNA, the CDR3 is TGTGCCAGTAGTGACAGAATCCAAGAGACCCAGTACTTC. The chain uses TRBV19 and TRBJ2-5; perhaps TRBD1 as D (5 bases). Trimming stripped 5 bases from V and 1 base from J, with 8 bases between. The CDR3 is 13 residues long. Germline V lookup: CDR1 LNHDA, CDR2 SQIVND (reference sequence).

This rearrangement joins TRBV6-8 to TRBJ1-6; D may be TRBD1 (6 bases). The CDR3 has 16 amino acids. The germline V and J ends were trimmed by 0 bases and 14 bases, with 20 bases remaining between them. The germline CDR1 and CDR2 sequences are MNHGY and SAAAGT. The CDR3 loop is CASSYSDRPTPQALHF. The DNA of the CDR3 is TGTGCCAGCAGTTACTCAGACAGGCCAACACCCCAGGCCCTCCACTTT.

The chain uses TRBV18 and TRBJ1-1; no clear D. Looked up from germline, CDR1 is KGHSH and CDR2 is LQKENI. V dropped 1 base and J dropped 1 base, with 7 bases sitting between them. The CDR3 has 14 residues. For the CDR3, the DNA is TGTGCCAGCTCACCACGGTCAGGGAACACTGAAGCTTTCTTT. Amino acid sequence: CASSPRSGNTEAFF.

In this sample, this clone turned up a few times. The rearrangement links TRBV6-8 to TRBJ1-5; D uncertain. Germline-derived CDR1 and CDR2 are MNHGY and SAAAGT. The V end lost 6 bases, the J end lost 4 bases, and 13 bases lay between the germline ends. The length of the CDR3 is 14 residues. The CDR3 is CASRSIVGNQPQHF. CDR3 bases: TGTGCCAGCAGGTCTATCGTGGGGAATCAGCCCCAGCATTTT.

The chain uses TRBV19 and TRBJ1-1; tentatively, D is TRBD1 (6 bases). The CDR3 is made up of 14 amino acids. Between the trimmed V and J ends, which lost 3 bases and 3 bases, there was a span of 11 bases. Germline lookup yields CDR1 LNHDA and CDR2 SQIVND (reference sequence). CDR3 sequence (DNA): TGTGCCAGTAGTATTACGAGGGGGGACACTGAAGCTTTCTTT. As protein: CASSITRGDTEAFF.

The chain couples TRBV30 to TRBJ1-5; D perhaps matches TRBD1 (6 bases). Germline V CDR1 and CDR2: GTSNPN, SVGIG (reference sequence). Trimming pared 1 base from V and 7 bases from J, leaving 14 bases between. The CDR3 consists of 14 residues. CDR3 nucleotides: TGTGCCTGGAGTGGGGGGCAGAGTGGCCAGCCCCAGCATTTT. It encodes CAWSGGQSGQPQHF. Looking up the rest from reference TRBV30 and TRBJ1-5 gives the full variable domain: SQTIHQWPATLVQPVGSPLSLECTVEGTSNPNLYWYRQAAGRGLQLLFYSVGIGQISSEVPQNLSASRPQDRQFILSSKKLLLSDSGFYLCAWSGGQSGQPQHFGDGTRLSIL.

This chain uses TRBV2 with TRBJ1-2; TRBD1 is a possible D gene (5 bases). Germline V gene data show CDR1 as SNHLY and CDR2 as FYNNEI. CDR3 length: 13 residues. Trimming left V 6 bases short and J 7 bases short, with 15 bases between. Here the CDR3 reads CASRTEGVSGYTF. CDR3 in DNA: TGTGCCAGCAGGACCGAAGGGGTGTCTGGCTACACCTTC.